What follows is one T cell receptor (beta chain) and its context. V lost 3 bases and J lost 7, with 17 bases in between. The CDR3 spans 15 residues. The germline CDR1 and CDR2 sequences are LNHDA and SQIVND (reference sequence). The source of the sample is a study of blood T cell repertoires in COVID-19. Authors' analysis steps: Amplification of reference gene primers was used by the study to estimate nucleated cell counts. Some clones are missing from TCRdb's copy, which holds only in-frame ones; the method was immunoSEQ multiplex PCR. V and J calls and clone size come straight from that table; D and trimming were deduced from the DNA. The top ten clones hold approximately 2.4% of a sample with roughly 260,000 clones, 87% of them seen once. Participants' own reports of clinical history determined their cohort assignment.

This TCR was sampled from a young woman with acute COVID-19. The chain is built from TRBV19 and TRBJ2-3; maybe TRBD2 (7 bases). The specimen was PBMCs or T cells enriched from blood (not recorded which). This CDR3 is CASSMLGGALNTQYF. CDR3 nucleotide sequence: TGTGCCAGTAGTATGCTAGGGGGGGCCCTCAATACGCAGTATTTT.